This T cell receptor beta chain was recorded in a study of blood T cell repertoires in COVID-19. Trimming pared 5 bases from V and 6 bases from J, leaving 17 bases between. Germline V gene sequence: CDR1 SGHTS, CDR2 YDEGEE. The CDR3 loop spans 14 amino acids. The table came from immunoSEQ multiplex PCR; TCRdb's copy has only in-frame clones and leaves some out. The sample holds about 190,000 clones; 78% are singletons and the top ten take about 2.8%. V usage is TRBV5-8 and J usage is TRBJ1-2, with no clear D. The sample was peripheral blood. The sequence was collected from a woman older than 75 with active or convalescent COVID-19. The CDR3 here is CASRGKRGWDGYTF. In DNA, the CDR3 is TGTGCCAGCAGGGGCAAGCGGGGATGGGATGGCTACACCTTC.